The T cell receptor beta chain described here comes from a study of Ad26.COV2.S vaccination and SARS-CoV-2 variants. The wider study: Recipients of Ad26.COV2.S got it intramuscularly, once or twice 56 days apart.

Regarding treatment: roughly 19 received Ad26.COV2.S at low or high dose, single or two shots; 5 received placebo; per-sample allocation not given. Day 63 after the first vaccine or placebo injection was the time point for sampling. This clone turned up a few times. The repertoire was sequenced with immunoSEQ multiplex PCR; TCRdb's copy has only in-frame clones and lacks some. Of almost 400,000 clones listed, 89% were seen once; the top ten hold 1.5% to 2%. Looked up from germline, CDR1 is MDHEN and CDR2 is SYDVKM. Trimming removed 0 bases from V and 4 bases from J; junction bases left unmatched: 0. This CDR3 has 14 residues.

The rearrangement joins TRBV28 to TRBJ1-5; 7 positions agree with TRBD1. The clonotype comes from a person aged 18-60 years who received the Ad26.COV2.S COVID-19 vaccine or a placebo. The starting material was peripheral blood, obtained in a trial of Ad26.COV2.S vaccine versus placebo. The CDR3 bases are TGTGCCAGCAGTTTATGGACAGGGAATCAGCCCCAGCATTTT. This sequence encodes CASSLWTGNQPQHF.